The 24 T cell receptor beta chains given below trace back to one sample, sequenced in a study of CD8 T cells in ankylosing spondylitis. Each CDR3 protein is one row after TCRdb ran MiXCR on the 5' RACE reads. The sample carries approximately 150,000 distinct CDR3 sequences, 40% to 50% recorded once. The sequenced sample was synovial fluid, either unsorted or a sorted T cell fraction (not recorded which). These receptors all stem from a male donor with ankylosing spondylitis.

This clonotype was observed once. The CDR3 reads CASSIPPRRNSYEQYF. The CDR3 DNA follows: TGTGCCAGCAGCATCCCCCCTAGACGGAACTCCTACGAGCAGTACTTC. The rearrangement joins TRBV11-2 to TRBJ2-7; D unclear. V lost 5 bases and J 0 bases, leaving 17 bases between the germline ends. CDR3 length equals 16 residues. Germline V gene data show CDR1 as SGHAT and CDR2 as FQNNGV. The full variable domain, rest sourced from reference TRBV11-2 and TRBJ2-7, is EAGVAQSPRYKIIEKRQSVAFWCNPISGHATLYWYQQILGQGPKLLIQFQNNGVVDDSQLPKDRFSAERLKGVDSTLKIQPAKLEDSAVYLCASSIPPRRNSYEQYFGPGTRLTVT.

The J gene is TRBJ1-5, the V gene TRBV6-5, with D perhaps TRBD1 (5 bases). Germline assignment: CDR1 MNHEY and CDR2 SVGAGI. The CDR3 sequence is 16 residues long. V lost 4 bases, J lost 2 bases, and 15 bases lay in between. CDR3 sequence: CASSWGGEEGNQPQHF. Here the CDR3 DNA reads TGTGCCAGCAGTTGGGGGGGTGAGGAGGGCAATCAGCCCCAGCATTTT.

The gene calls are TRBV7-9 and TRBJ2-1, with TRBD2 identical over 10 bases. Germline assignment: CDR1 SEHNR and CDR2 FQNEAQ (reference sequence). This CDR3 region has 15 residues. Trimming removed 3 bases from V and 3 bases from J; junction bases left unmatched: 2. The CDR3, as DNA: TGTGCCAGCAGCTTTAGGACTAGCGGCTACAATGAGCAGTTCTTC. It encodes CASSFRTSGYNEQFF.

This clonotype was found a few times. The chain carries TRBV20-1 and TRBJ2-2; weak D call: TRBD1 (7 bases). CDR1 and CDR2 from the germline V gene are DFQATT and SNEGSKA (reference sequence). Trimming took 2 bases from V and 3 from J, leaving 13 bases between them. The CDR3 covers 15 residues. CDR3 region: CSARHTGEDTGELFF. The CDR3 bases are TGCAGTGCTAGACATACAGGGGAGGACACCGGGGAGCTGTTTTTT.

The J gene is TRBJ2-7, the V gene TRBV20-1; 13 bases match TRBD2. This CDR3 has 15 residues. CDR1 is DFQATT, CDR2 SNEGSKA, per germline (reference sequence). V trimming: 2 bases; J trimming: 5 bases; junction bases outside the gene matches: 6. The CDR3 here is CSARTGLAGDHEQYF. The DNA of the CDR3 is TGCAGTGCTAGAACCGGACTAGCGGGGGACCACGAGCAGTACTTC.

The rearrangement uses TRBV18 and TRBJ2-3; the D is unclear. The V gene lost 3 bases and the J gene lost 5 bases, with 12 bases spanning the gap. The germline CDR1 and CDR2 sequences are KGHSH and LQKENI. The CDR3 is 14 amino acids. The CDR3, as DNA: TGTGCCAGCTCACCGCCCTTCTCGGGAGATACGCAGTATTTT. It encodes CASSPPFSGDTQYF.

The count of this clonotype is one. CDR3 DNA sequence: TGCGCCAGCAGCCAAGATAGACACCTATCCTACGAGCAGTACTTC. Its protein product is CASSQDRHLSYEQYF. V gene TRBV4-3 combines with J gene TRBJ2-7, with unresolved D. This CDR3 has 15 amino acids. V shed 0 bases and J shed 1 base, with 10 bases lying between them. CDR1 and CDR2 (germline): LGHNA, YSLEER.

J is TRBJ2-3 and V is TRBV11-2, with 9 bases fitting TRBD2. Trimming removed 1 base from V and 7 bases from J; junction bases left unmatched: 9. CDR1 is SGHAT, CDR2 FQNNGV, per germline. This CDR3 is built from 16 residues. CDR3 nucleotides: TGTGCCAGCAGCTTAGTTTGGCTAGCGGGGTACAATACGCAGTATTTT. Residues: CASSLVWLAGYNTQYF.

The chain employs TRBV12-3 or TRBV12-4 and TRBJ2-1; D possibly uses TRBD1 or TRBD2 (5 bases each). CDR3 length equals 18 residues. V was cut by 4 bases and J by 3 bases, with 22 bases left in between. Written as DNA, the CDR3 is TGTGCCAGCAGTTGGGGCATGTTCGGCTGGAGGCGCTACAATGAGCAGTTCTTC. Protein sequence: CASSWGMFGWRRYNEQFF.

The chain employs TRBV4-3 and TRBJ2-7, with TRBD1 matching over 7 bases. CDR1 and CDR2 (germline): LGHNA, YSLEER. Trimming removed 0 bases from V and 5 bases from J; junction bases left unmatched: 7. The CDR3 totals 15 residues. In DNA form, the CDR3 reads TGCGCCAGCAGCCAAGAATGGTCAGGGGGACACGAGCAGTACTTC. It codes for CASSQEWSGGHEQYF.

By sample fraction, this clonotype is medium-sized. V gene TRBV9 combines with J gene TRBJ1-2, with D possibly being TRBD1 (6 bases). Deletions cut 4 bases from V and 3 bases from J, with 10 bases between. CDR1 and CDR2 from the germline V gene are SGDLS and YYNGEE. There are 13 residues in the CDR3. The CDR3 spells CASSLRGDYGYTF. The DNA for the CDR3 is TGTGCCAGCAGCCTTAGGGGGGACTATGGCTACACCTTC.

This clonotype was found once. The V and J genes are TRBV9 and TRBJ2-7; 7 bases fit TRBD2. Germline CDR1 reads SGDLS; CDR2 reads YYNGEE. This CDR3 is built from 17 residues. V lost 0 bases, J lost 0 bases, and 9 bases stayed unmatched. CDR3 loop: CASSVGVGGSVSYEQYF. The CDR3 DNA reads TGTGCCAGCAGCGTAGGAGTGGGCGGGAGTGTCTCCTACGAGCAGTACTTC.

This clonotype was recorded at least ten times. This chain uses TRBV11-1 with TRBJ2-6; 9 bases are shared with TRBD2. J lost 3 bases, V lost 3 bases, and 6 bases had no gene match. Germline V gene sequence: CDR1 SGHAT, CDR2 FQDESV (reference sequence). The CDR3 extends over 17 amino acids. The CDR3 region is CASSFSGSGLGANVLTF. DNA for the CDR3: TGTGCCAGCAGCTTTAGCGGGAGCGGGCTTGGGGCCAACGTCCTGACTTTC. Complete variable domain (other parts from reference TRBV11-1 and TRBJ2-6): EAEVAQSPRYKITEKSQAVAFWCDPISGHATLYWYRQILGQGPELLVQFQDESVVDDSQLPKDRFSAERLKGVDSTLKIQPAELGDSAMYLCASSFSGSGLGANVLTFGAGSRLTVL.

DNA for the CDR3: TGTGCCAGGCCCGCCCTGGACAGGGCATATGGCTACACCTTC. It encodes CARPALDRAYGYTF. V usage is TRBV2 and J usage is TRBJ1-2, with 8 bases lining up with TRBD1. This CDR3 comprises 14 residues. In germline, CDR1 is SNHLY, CDR2 FYNNEI. V shed 9 bases, J shed 5 bases, and the junction held 11 bases outside the gene matches. The whole variable domain, filled in from reference TRBV2 and TRBJ1-2, reads EPEVTQTPSHQVTQMGQEVILRCVPISNHLYFYWYRQILGQKVEFLVSFYNNEISEKSEIFDDQFSVERPDGSNFTLKIRSTKLEDSAMYFCARPALDRAYGYTFGSGTRLTVV.

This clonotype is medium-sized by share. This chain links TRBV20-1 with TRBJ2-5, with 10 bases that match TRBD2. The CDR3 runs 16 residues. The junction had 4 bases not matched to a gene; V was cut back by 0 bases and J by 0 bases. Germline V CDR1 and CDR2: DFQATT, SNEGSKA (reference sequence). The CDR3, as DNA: TGCAGTGCTAGAGATCCCCTAGCGGGGGACCAAGAGACCCAGTACTTC. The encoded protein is CSARDPLAGDQETQYF.

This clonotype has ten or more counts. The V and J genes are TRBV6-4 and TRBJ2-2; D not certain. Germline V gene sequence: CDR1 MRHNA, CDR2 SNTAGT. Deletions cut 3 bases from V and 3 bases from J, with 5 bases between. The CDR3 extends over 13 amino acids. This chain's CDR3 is CASSEDDTGELFF. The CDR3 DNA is TGTGCCAGCAGTGAAGACGACACCGGGGAGCTGTTTTTT.

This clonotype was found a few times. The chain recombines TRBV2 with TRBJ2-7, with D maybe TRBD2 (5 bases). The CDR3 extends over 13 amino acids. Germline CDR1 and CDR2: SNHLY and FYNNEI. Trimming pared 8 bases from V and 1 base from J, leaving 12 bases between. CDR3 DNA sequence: TGTGCCAGCCAGCGGCGCTCATCCTACGAGCAGTACTTC. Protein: CASQRRSSYEQYF.

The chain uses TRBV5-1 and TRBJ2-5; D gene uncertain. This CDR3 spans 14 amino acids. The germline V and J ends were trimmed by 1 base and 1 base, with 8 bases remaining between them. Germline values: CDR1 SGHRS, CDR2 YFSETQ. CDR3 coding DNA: TGCGCCAGCAGCTTGTCGGTCTCCCAAGAGACCCAGTACTTC. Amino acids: CASSLSVSQETQYF.

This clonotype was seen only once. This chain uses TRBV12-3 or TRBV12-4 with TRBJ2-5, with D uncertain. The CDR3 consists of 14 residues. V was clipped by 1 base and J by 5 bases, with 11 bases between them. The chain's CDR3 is CASSLGGRSETQYF. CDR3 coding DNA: TGTGCCAGCAGTTTAGGAGGCCGGTCGGAGACCCAGTACTTC.

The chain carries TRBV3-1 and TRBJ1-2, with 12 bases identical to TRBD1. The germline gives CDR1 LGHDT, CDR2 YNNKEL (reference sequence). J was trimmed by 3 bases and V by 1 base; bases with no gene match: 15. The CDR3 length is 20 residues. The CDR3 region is CASSQVVPSWDRGLDYGYTF. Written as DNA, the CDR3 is TGTGCCAGCAGCCAAGTTGTCCCTTCGTGGGACAGGGGGCTCGACTATGGCTACACCTTC.

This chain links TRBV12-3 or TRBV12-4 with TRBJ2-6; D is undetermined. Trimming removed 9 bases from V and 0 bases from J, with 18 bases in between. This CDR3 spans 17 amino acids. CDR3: CASSFVRPLSGANVLTF. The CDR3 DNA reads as TGTGCCAGTTCGTTTGTTAGGCCCCTCTCTGGGGCCAACGTCCTGACTTTC.

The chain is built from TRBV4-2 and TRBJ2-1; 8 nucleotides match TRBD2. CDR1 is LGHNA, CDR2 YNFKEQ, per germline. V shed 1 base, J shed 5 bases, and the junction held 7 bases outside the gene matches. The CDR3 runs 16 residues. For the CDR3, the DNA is TGTGCCAGCAGCCAAGTTGGCGGGAGGTCCGACAATGAGCAGTTCTTC. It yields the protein CASSQVGGRSDNEQFF.

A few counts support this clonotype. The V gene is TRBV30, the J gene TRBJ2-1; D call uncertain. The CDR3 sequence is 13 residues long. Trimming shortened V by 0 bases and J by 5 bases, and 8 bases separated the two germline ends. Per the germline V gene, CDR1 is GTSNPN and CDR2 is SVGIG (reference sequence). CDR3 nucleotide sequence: TGTGCCTGGAGTGTGGGCGATCACAATGAGCAGTTCTTC. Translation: CAWSVGDHNEQFF.

The CDR3 DNA follows: TGTGCCAGCAGTGAAGGTATAGCAGGAGGAGATACGCAGTATTTT. Its protein is CASSEGIAGGDTQYF. The chain is built from TRBV6-1 and TRBJ2-3, with D possibly being TRBD2 (5 bases). The CDR3 has 15 residues. Trimming left V 1 base short and J 5 bases short, with 13 bases between. CDR1 MNHNS and CDR2 SASEGT come from the germline V gene.